A single sample is the source of the 7 T cell receptor beta chains below, sequenced in a study of T cell responses to AZD1222 COVID-19 vaccine listed by TCRdb under 2021. The library was obtained by the immunoSEQ multiplex PCR assay. Here the immuneACCESS table is served through TCRdb, limited to in-frame sequences with V and J called. Missing clones are a known gap in these copies; in checked studies unresolved V genes cover under half, and the rest lacks a known reason. For this sample there are 150,000 to 250,000 clones; approximately 93% appear just once. Of the sample, roughly 1% is held by the ten largest clones. Interpreted using the paper, the time point label stands for: about 28 days (+/-7) after the second vaccine dose. The source was peripheral blood, collected 28 days after the second AZD1222 dose. These receptors were obtained from an adult who received the AZD1222 COVID-19 vaccine.

V gene TRBV7-9 combines with J gene TRBJ1-1; TRBD1 might be the D (6 bases). This CDR3 spans 14 amino acids. Germline values: CDR1 SEHNR, CDR2 FQNEAQ (reference sequence). V was clipped by 7 bases and J by 4 bases, with 16 bases between them. Here the CDR3 DNA reads TGTGCCAGCACCCCAGGGGTCTCGGGCACTGAAGCTTTCTTT. Its translation is CASTPGVSGTEAFF.

The chain employs TRBV18 and TRBJ1-6; D gene ambiguous. The CDR3 contains 15 residues. The V end lost 4 bases, the J end lost 1 base, and 8 bases lay between the germline ends. Germline V lookup: CDR1 KGHSH, CDR2 LQKENI. Written as DNA, the CDR3 is TGTGCCAGCTCACGGGTCGGTTCCTATAATTCACCCCTCCACTTT. This gives the protein CASSRVGSYNSPLHF.

The gene calls are TRBV2 and TRBJ1-3; D remains ambiguous. CDR3 length: 15 amino acids. V lost 6 bases and J lost 1, with 13 bases in between. CDR1 SNHLY and CDR2 FYNNEI come from the germline V gene. CDR3 in DNA: TGTGCCAGCAGCTACGCGGATGGTTCTGGAAACACCATATATTTT. Its translation: CASSYADGSGNTIYF.

The chain recombines TRBV27 with TRBJ1-5, with a weak D call TRBD1 (6 bases). This CDR3 spans 15 amino acids. Trimming removed 2 bases from V and 1 base from J, with 9 bases in between. CDR1 is MNHEY and CDR2 is SMNVEV in the germline V gene (reference sequence). The CDR3 bases are TGTGCCAGCAGTTTAAGGACAGCGAGCAATCAGCCCCAGCATTTT. This sequence encodes CASSLRTASNQPQHF.

The chain combines TRBV7-9 with TRBJ1-2, with D maybe TRBD1 (5 bases). Deletions cut 1 base from V and 8 bases from J, with 11 bases between. Germline CDR1 is SEHNR and CDR2 is FQNEAQ (reference sequence). The CDR3 loop spans 13 amino acids. CDR3 sequence: CASSLESWGGYTF. The CDR3 region has the DNA TGTGCCAGCAGCTTAGAGTCGTGGGGGGGCTACACCTTC.

The gene calls are TRBV5-1 and TRBJ2-3, with 7 bases fitting TRBD2. This CDR3 has 17 residues. V lost 7 bases and J lost 2; bases outside the gene matches: 16. From germline, CDR1 is SGHRS and CDR2 YFSETQ. CDR3 region: CASHLGGGGGTTDTQYF. The CDR3 region has the DNA TGCGCCAGCCACCTGGGGGGTGGCGGGGGTACCACAGATACGCAGTATTTT.

The CDR3 is CASSEMGSDGYTF. The CDR3 nucleotides are TGTGCCAGCAGTGAAATGGGGTCAGATGGCTACACCTTC. V is TRBV25-1 and J is TRBJ1-2; no firm D call. Trimming removed 2 bases from V and 6 bases from J, with 10 bases in between. The germline V gene encodes CDR1 MGHDK and CDR2 SYGVNS. The CDR3 runs to 13 residues.